The 32 T cell receptor beta chains below come from one sample, sequenced in a study of T cell changes during pregnancy in multiple sclerosis. Assay: immunoSEQ multiplex PCR; the TCRdb copy retains only in-frame clones and omits some. The sample has about 36,000 clones; about 91% are singletons. The input for sequencing was CD4+ T cells from peripheral blood mononuclear cells, taken after pregnancy. The receptors derive from a female donor with multiple sclerosis, enrolled in a pregnancy study.

The chain employs TRBV25-1 and TRBJ2-5, with D possibly being TRBD1 (8 bases). The CDR3 spans 14 residues. Germline assignment: CDR1 MGHDK and CDR2 SYGVNS. Trimming took 8 bases from V and 5 from J, leaving 18 bases between them. The CDR3 bases are TGTGCCAGCGGTTCAACAGGGGGGGTTGAGACCCAGTACTTC. Amino acids: CASGSTGGVETQYF.

The rearrangement joins TRBV5-1 to TRBJ2-3, with 7 bases aligning to TRBD2. This CDR3 is 17 amino acids long. CDR1 and CDR2 (germline): SGHRS, YFSETQ. With 3 bases clipped from V and 7 bases from J, the junction kept 17 bases outside the gene matches. CDR3 in amino acids: CASSSSFAGVTRNTQYF. CDR3 nucleotides: TGCGCCAGCAGCTCCTCCTTCGCGGGGGTCACCCGTAATACGCAGTATTTT.

The chain couples TRBV28 to TRBJ1-4; D might be TRBD1 (6 bases). Trimming took off 3 bases at V and 7 bases at J, with 18 bases between the two ends. Germline CDR1 is MDHEN and CDR2 is SYDVKM. The CDR3 contains 16 residues. CDR3 protein: CASSFHPRGHGEKLFF. CDR3 DNA sequence: TGTGCCAGCAGTTTCCACCCTCGGGGACATGGTGAAAAACTGTTTTTT.

The rearrangement uses TRBV2 and TRBJ1-1; D not resolved. Trimming removed 4 bases at V and 2 bases at J, with 11 bases between. The CDR3 contains 14 residues. Germline CDR1 reads SNHLY; CDR2 reads FYNNEI. CDR3 amino acids: CASSVRQANTEAFF. The CDR3, as DNA: TGTGCCAGCAGTGTAAGGCAGGCTAACACTGAAGCTTTCTTT. Variable domain in full (rest from reference TRBV2 and TRBJ1-1): EPEVTQTPSHQVTQMGQEVILRCVPISNHLYFYWYRQILGQKVEFLVSFYNNEISEKSEIFDDQFSVERPDGSNFTLKIRSTKLEDSAMYFCASSVRQANTEAFFGQGTRLTVV.

The chain combines TRBV4-3 with TRBJ2-4; 13 bases map to TRBD2. CDR1 and CDR2 (germline): LGHNA, YSLEER. There are 16 residues in the CDR3. V trimming: 4 bases; J trimming: 6 bases; junction bases outside the gene matches: 6. CDR3 in amino acids: CASSPGLAGESNIQYF. The CDR3 DNA follows: TGCGCCAGCAGCCCCGGACTAGCGGGGGAGTCAAACATTCAGTACTTC.

V gene TRBV20-1 combines with J gene TRBJ1-2; D gene unclear. Per the germline V gene, CDR1 is DFQATT and CDR2 is SNEGSKA (reference sequence). Trimming removed 0 bases at V and 10 bases at J, with 9 bases between. CDR3 length: 11 amino acids. This chain's CDR3 is CSARDNSTYTF. As DNA, the CDR3 is TGCAGTGCTAGAGATAACAGTACCTACACCTTC.

CDR3 in DNA: TGTGCCAGCAGCCTCGGACGGGGGGCATACGAGCAGTACTTC. Protein product: CASSLGRGAYEQYF. This sequence joins TRBV6-5 and TRBJ2-7, with a weak D call TRBD2 (7 bases). The CDR3 spans 14 residues. Germline V gene data show CDR1 as MNHEY and CDR2 as SVGAGI. V gave up 6 bases and J gave up 4 bases, with 16 bases separating them.

The chain couples TRBV29-1 to TRBJ1-2, with TRBD1 matching 7 bases. From germline, CDR1 is SQVTM and CDR2 ANQGSEA. J lost 5 bases, V lost 5 bases, and 2 bases had no gene match. The CDR3 sequence is 11 residues long. The CDR3 protein is CSVTGEYGYTF. The CDR3 DNA sequence: TGCAGCGTTACAGGGGAATATGGCTACACCTTC.

This chain links TRBV30 with TRBJ2-5; possibly TRBD1 for D (6 bases). Per germline, CDR1 GTSNPN and CDR2 SVGIG (reference sequence). The CDR3 covers 16 residues. Trimming stripped 2 bases from V and 2 bases from J, with 18 bases between. DNA of the CDR3: TGTGCCTGGAGTTCGGGGCTGGGGGCCTATCAAGAGACCCAGTACTTC. Protein: CAWSSGLGAYQETQYF.

The chain links TRBV2 to TRBJ2-7, with D uncertain. The germline V gene has CDR1 SNHLY and CDR2 FYNNEI. The CDR3 covers 13 residues. Deletions cut 7 bases from V and 4 bases from J, with 14 bases between. The chain's CDR3 is CASKGVRVYEQYF. The CDR3 DNA is TGTGCCAGCAAAGGAGTACGGGTTTACGAGCAGTACTTC.

The V call is TRBV9, the J call TRBJ2-1, with D unresolved. CDR1 and CDR2 (germline): SGDLS, YYNGEE. The V end lost 7 bases, the J end lost 10 bases, and 15 bases lay between the germline ends. The CDR3 totals 12 residues. CDR3 loop: CASGMSFEEQFF. In DNA, the CDR3 is TGTGCCAGCGGTATGAGTTTTGAGGAGCAGTTCTTC.

The rearrangement uses TRBV18 and TRBJ1-2; no clear D. With 1 base removed from V and 5 bases from J, the gap between germline ends came to 8 bases. CDR1 is KGHSH and CDR2 is LQKENI in the germline V gene. This CDR3 comprises 13 residues. The CDR3 reads CASSPQGAYGYTF. CDR3 bases: TGTGCCAGCTCACCACAGGGAGCTTATGGCTACACCTTC. The variable domain in full, completed from reference TRBV18 and TRBJ1-2, reads NAGVMQNPRHLVRRRGQEARLRCSPMKGHSHVYWYRQLPEEGLKFMVYLQKENIIDESGMPKERFSAEFPKEGPSILRIQQVVRGDSAAYFCASSPQGAYGYTFGSGTRLTVV.

The chain joins TRBV7-2 to TRBJ2-1; D may be TRBD1 (5 bases). The CDR3 has 16 residues. The germline gives CDR1 SGHTA, CDR2 FQGNSA. Trimming removed 5 bases from V and 2 bases from J, with 16 bases in between. This chain's CDR3 is CASSPEAAGPYNEQFF. In DNA form, the CDR3 reads TGTGCCAGCAGCCCAGAGGCGGCAGGGCCCTACAATGAGCAGTTCTTC.

The genes are TRBV2 and TRBJ2-1; the D gene is possibly TRBD1 (5 bases). CDR1 is SNHLY, CDR2 FYNNEI, per germline. The CDR3 extends over 14 amino acids. The ends were cut back, 6 bases at V and 9 bases at J, with 18 bases in the middle. Here the CDR3 reads CASRAVTSTGEQFF. As DNA, the CDR3 is TGTGCCAGCAGGGCGGTAACGTCTACAGGTGAGCAGTTCTTC. The full variable domain, rest sourced from reference TRBV2 and TRBJ2-1, is EPEVTQTPSHQVTQMGQEVILRCVPISNHLYFYWYRQILGQKVEFLVSFYNNEISEKSEIFDDQFSVERPDGSNFTLKIRSTKLEDSAMYFCASRAVTSTGEQFFGPGTRLTVL.

The V gene is TRBV6-1, the J gene TRBJ1-3; TRBD1 agrees at 8 bases. Germline CDR1 and CDR2: MNHNS and SASEGT. The V and J ends lost 6 bases and 6 bases, in that order; junction bases with no gene match: 4. The CDR3 is 13 amino acids. The CDR3 DNA reads TGTGCCAGCAGCACGGACAGGGCAAACACCATATATTTT. Protein sequence: CASSTDRANTIYF.

V gene TRBV7-9 combines with J gene TRBJ1-5; possible D gene TRBD1, 5 bases. The CDR3 has 16 residues. The germline V gene encodes CDR1 SEHNR and CDR2 FQNEAQ (reference sequence). Trimming shortened V by 0 bases and J by 2 bases, and 11 bases separated the two germline ends. The CDR3 here is CASSLAGTGGNQPQHF. In nucleotides, the CDR3 is TGTGCCAGCAGCTTAGCGGGGACGGGAGGCAATCAGCCCCAGCATTTT.

The V gene is TRBV5-1, the J gene TRBJ2-3; TRBD2 might be the D (6 bases). Germline V gene data show CDR1 as SGHRS and CDR2 as YFSETQ. V lost 0 bases and J lost 5, with 13 bases in between. The CDR3 is 15 amino acids. This CDR3 is CASSLAGTEGDTQYF. The DNA of the CDR3 is TGCGCCAGCAGCTTGGCCGGGACGGAGGGAGATACGCAGTATTTT.

The chain joins TRBV18 to TRBJ1-5, with D tentatively TRBD1 (5 bases). Germline CDR1 reads KGHSH; CDR2 reads LQKENI. V lost 3 bases and J lost 5, with 8 bases in between. The CDR3 is 13 residues long. CDR3 nucleotide sequence: TGTGCCAGCTCACCCGACAGTGATCAGCCCCAGCATTTT. This translates into CASSPDSDQPQHF.

J is TRBJ2-7 and V is TRBV7-6; D may be TRBD1 (9 bases). CDR1 and CDR2 (germline): SGHVS, FNYEAQ. V was pared by 5 bases and J by 6 bases, with 17 bases between. CDR3 length: 14 residues. The DNA of the CDR3 is TGTGCCAGCAGCCGGGGGGGACAGGGAGGCGAGCAGTACTTC. This codes for CASSRGGQGGEQYF.

The genes are TRBV19 and TRBJ2-7, with D unclear. The CDR3 runs 14 residues. Trimming removed 3 bases from V and 3 bases from J, with 12 bases in between. Germline CDR1 reads LNHDA; CDR2 reads SQIVND (reference sequence). CDR3 amino acids: CASSIGRKNYEQYF. DNA of the CDR3: TGTGCCAGTAGTATCGGCAGGAAGAACTACGAGCAGTACTTC.

The CDR3 DNA reads TGTGCCAGCAGCTCCCGGACTAAGGGGCGCGAAAAACTGTTTTTT. Protein sequence: CASSSRTKGREKLFF. The rearrangement links TRBV7-7 to TRBJ1-4; a possible D gene is TRBD1 (5 bases). Germline assignment: CDR1 SSHAT and CDR2 FNYEAQ (reference sequence). V lost 4 bases and J lost 8, with 17 bases in between. The CDR3 runs 15 residues.

The V gene is TRBV9, the J gene TRBJ2-7; tentative D call: TRBD1 (6 bases). The germline V gene encodes CDR1 SGDLS and CDR2 YYNGEE. V lost 3 bases to trimming and J lost 2 bases, with 24 bases between them. The CDR3 runs 18 residues. Written as DNA, the CDR3 is TGTGCCAGCAGCGGATCCTCCTTCCCGGGACACCTTACCTACGAGCAGTACTTC. As protein: CASSGSSFPGHLTYEQYF.

This clone was observed once. This chain uses TRBV18 with TRBJ2-2; 7 bases map to TRBD1. The length of the CDR3 is 17 residues. Germline trimming cut 3 bases from V and 2 bases from J; bases unmatched to any gene: 9. CDR1 is KGHSH and CDR2 is LQKENI in the germline V gene. DNA of the CDR3: TGTGCCAGCTCACCTCTGCGACAGGGTCCTAACACCGGGGAGCTGTTTTTT. It translates to CASSPLRQGPNTGELFF. Full variable domain (missing parts from reference TRBV18 and TRBJ2-2): NAGVMQNPRHLVRRRGQEARLRCSPMKGHSHVYWYRQLPEEGLKFMVYLQKENIIDESGMPKERFSAEFPKEGPSILRIQQVVRGDSAAYFCASSPLRQGPNTGELFFGEGSRLTVL.

V and J are TRBV23-1 and TRBJ2-2; 10 bases line up with TRBD1. TRBV23-1 is placed among ORFs of uncertain function. This CDR3 comprises 18 residues. The junction had 14 bases not matched to a gene; V was cut back by 3 bases and J by 7 bases. CDR3 DNA: TGCGCCAGCAGTCACTCCACGCGTGACAGGGGGCGCCTCGGGGAGCTGTTTTTT. Protein: CASSHSTRDRGRLGELFF.

The chain carries TRBV2 and TRBJ1-2; 7 nucleotides agree with TRBD1. J lost 0 bases, V lost 4 bases, and 2 bases had no gene match. Germline V gives CDR1 SNHLY, CDR2 FYNNEI. The CDR3 extends over 14 amino acids. CDR3 coding DNA: TGTGCCAGCAGTGTACAGGGGTCTAACTATGGCTACACCTTC. Residues: CASSVQGSNYGYTF.

V and J are TRBV5-1 and TRBJ1-2; no clear D. Germline values: CDR1 SGHRS, CDR2 YFSETQ. V gave up 0 bases and J gave up 7 bases, with 10 bases separating them. This CDR3 region has 13 residues. The CDR3 DNA sequence: TGCGCCAGCAGCTTGGCCCCAGGTTTTGGCTACACCTTC. Its protein product is CASSLAPGFGYTF.

The chain combines TRBV27 with TRBJ1-3; the match to TRBD1 covers 7 bases. This CDR3 is built from 16 residues. After removal of 2 bases from V and 0 bases from J, the junction contained 4 bases not matched to a gene. The germline V gene has CDR1 MNHEY and CDR2 SMNVEV (reference sequence). The CDR3 reads CASSLAGQSSGNTIYF. DNA of the CDR3: TGTGCCAGCAGTTTAGCGGGACAGAGCTCTGGAAACACCATATATTTT.

The rearrangement links TRBV2 to TRBJ1-2; tentative D call: TRBD1 (6 bases). The CDR3 sequence is 13 residues long. The germline V and J ends were trimmed by 4 bases and 2 bases, with 8 bases remaining between them. The germline gives CDR1 SNHLY, CDR2 FYNNEI. This CDR3 reads CASSGGRNYGYTF. CDR3 DNA sequence: TGTGCCAGCAGTGGGGGGCGGAACTATGGCTACACCTTC.

The chain links TRBV27 to TRBJ2-5; maybe TRBD2 (5 bases). Germline CDR1 is MNHEY and CDR2 is SMNVEV (reference sequence). V was pared by 4 bases and J by 5 bases, with 17 bases between. The CDR3 consists of 15 residues. CDR3 in DNA: TGTGCCAGCAGTTATACTAGTATACTCCCGGAGACCCAGTACTTC. It is translated as CASSYTSILPETQYF.

A remark on this clone: The sample carries other DNA sequences with the same CDR3. The V call is TRBV7-2, the J call TRBJ2-7; 8 bases align to TRBD1. This CDR3 has 14 residues. Germline trimming cut 3 bases from V and 2 bases from J; bases unmatched to any gene: 3. Per germline, CDR1 SGHTA and CDR2 FQGNSA. The CDR3 loop is CASSFRDRPYEQYF. In DNA, the CDR3 is TGTGCCAGCAGCTTCCGGGACAGGCCCTACGAGCAGTACTTC.

The chain links TRBV6-5 to TRBJ2-7; TRBD1 aligns across 7 bases. Germline CDR1 and CDR2: MNHEY and SVGAGI. This CDR3 is built from 14 residues. The V segment lost 6 bases and the J segment 2 bases; nucleotides outside the gene matches: 7. The CDR3 here is CASSPPTGTYEQYF. As DNA, the CDR3 is TGTGCCAGCAGCCCTCCGACAGGGACCTACGAGCAGTACTTC.

V and J are TRBV2 and TRBJ2-1; 8 nucleotides agree with TRBD1. V was clipped by 4 bases and J by 3 bases; unmatched bases: 8. This CDR3 region has 16 residues. Germline CDR1 SNHLY, CDR2 FYNNEI. The CDR3 region has the DNA TGTGCCAGCAGTGTTGGACAGGGCGTCCTCTACAATGAGCAGTTCTTC. This gives the protein CASSVGQGVLYNEQFF.